This is a list of T cell receptor beta chains from one sample in a study of T cell responses to AZD1222 COVID-19 vaccine. Produced via immunoSEQ multiplex PCR; TCRdb's table is partial and in-frame only. The sample contains about 110,000 clones, approximately 92% of which appear only once. Material: peripheral blood, obtained 28 days after the second AZD1222 dose. The receptors here all came from an adult who received the AZD1222 COVID-19 vaccine. The CDR3 runs from the conserved cysteine through the conserved F or W. A D gene is named only where the DNA matches it firmly. Part of the rows lack a size; the others show once, few, many or a class for expanded clones.

d_call j_call clone_size v_call cdr3_aa cdr3_nt
TRBD1 TRBJ1-5 - TRBV27 CASSFRAGQFGQPQHF TGTGCCAGCAGTTTTAGGGCGGGACAGTTCGGGCAGCCCCAGCATTTT
- TRBJ1-1 - TRBV29-1 CSVVGVGTEAFF TGCAGCGTAGTAGGGGTAGGGACTGAAGCTTTCTTT
- TRBJ1-5 - TRBV27 CASSPGTPQPQHF TGTGCCAGCAGTCCCGGGACTCCCCAGCCCCAGCATTTT
TRBD2 TRBJ2-4 once TRBV7-2 CASSPRERESRRAKNIQYF TGTGCCAGCAGCCCCCGGGAGCGGGAGTCTCGTCGAGCCAAAAACATTCAGTACTTC
TRBD1 TRBJ1-1 - TRBV3-1/TRBV3-2 CASSHRLGQGRAEAFF TGTGCCAGCAGCCATAGACTTGGACAGGGAAGAGCTGAAGCTTTCTTT
TRBD1 TRBJ1-1 - TRBV12-3/TRBV12-4 CASKPGQLTEAFF TGTGCCAGCAAACCGGGACAGCTCACTGAAGCTTTCTTT
TRBD1 TRBJ1-6 - TRBV6-5 CASSLTGRGVSPLHF TGTGCCAGCAGTCTTACCGGCAGGGGGGTTTCACCCCTCCACTTT
- TRBJ1-1 - TRBV5-1 CASSLNNGYQGEAFF TGCGCCAGCAGCTTGAACAACGGATACCAAGGAGAAGCTTTCTTT
- TRBJ2-2 few TRBV5-1 CASSLAGTNTGELFF TGCGCCAGCAGCTTGGCCGGGACAAACACCGGGGAGCTGTTTTTT
TRBD2 TRBJ2-1 - TRBV5-1 CASSLREGNKEQFF TGCGCCAGCAGCTTGCGGGAGGGTAATAAAGAGCAGTTCTTC
- TRBJ1-2 - TRBV28 CASSPLGRAVPLSGYTF TGTGCCAGCAGTCCTCTCGGAAGGGCTGTCCCCCTAAGTGGCTACACCTTC
TRBD1 TRBJ1-1 once TRBV6-5 CASSSSTGRSEAFF TGTGCCAGCAGTTCCTCGACAGGGAGATCTGAAGCTTTCTTT
- TRBJ2-1 - TRBV7-3 CASSLNSVRGDEQFF TGTGCCAGCAGCTTAAATTCTGTCAGGGGCGATGAGCAGTTCTTC
- TRBJ2-7 - TRBV30 CAWSVGRVGPYEQYF TGTGCCTGGAGTGTAGGTCGGGTGGGGCCCTACGAGCAGTACTTC
TRBD2 TRBJ2-1 - TRBV27 CASSNRWTSGNNEQFF TGTGCCAGCAGTAACCGCTGGACTAGCGGAAACAATGAGCAGTTCTTC
TRBD1 TRBJ2-7 few TRBV19 CASSTMTGGYEQYF TGTGCCAGTAGTACCATGACAGGGGGATACGAGCAGTACTTC
- TRBJ1-2 - TRBV10-2 CASSEAAAYGYTF TGCGCCAGCAGTGAGGCGGCGGCCTATGGCTACACCTTC
- TRBJ1-2 - TRBV25-1 CASSETGGYGYTF TGTGCCAGCAGTGAAACGGGGGGGTATGGCTACACCTTC
- TRBJ2-3 few TRBV7-6 CASSLAGWGSTDTQYF TGTGCCAGCAGCTTAGCGGGGTGGGGGAGCACAGATACGCAGTATTTT
- TRBJ2-5 - TRBV19 CALPSLADLEETQYF TGTGCCCTACCTAGCCTAGCTGATTTGGAGGAGACCCAGTACTTC
- TRBJ2-2 - TRBV2 CAGGLFNTGELFF TGTGCCGGAGGACTTTTCAACACCGGGGAGCTGTTTTTT
TRBD2 TRBJ2-5 - TRBV5-4 CASSLVAGAQETQYF TGTGCCAGCAGCTTGGTCGCGGGAGCCCAAGAGACCCAGTACTTC
- TRBJ1-3 - TRBV5-1 CASSLGADSGNTIYF TGCGCCAGCTCGCTCGGAGCCGACTCTGGAAACACCATATATTTT
- TRBJ2-7 once TRBV28 CASTPQRRPYEQYF TGTGCCAGCACCCCACAACGACGGCCCTACGAGCAGTACTTC
- TRBJ1-1 few TRBV19 CASSFLTNTEAFF TGTGCCAGTAGTTTCCTTACGAACACTGAAGCTTTCTTT
- TRBJ2-7 - TRBV27 CASSTQGKAYEQYF TGTGCCAGCAGTACACAGGGTAAAGCCTACGAGCAGTACTTC
- TRBJ2-7 few TRBV30 CAWSVQAGYEQYF TGTGCCTGGAGTGTACAAGCCGGGTACGAGCAGTACTTC
- TRBJ2-7 - TRBV18 CASSPLQQTEQYF TGTGCCAGCTCACCATTACAACAGACCGAGCAGTACTTC
TRBD1 TRBJ2-1 few TRBV28 CATINRGRYNEQFF TGTGCCACCATTAACAGGGGCAGATACAATGAGCAGTTCTTC
- TRBJ2-7 - TRBV19 CASSIGVAYEQYF TGTGCCAGTAGTATTGGGGTCGCCTACGAGCAGTACTTC
- TRBJ1-1 once TRBV6-2/TRBV6-3 CASSYPEQGNTEAFF TGTGCCAGCAGTTACCCCGAACAGGGGAACACTGAAGCTTTCTTT
- TRBJ2-1 - TRBV28 CASTGARWAYNEQFF TGTGCCAGCACCGGGGCGAGATGGGCCTACAATGAGCAGTTCTTC
TRBD1 TRBJ1-2 - TRBV3-1/TRBV3-2 CASSHRRGREYGYTF TGTGCCAGCAGCCACCGTAGGGGGCGCGAGTATGGCTACACCTTC
- TRBJ2-7 - TRBV24-1 CATSDSNTNEQYF TGTGCCACCAGTGATTCCAACACCAACGAGCAGTACTTC
- TRBJ2-1 - TRBV18 CASSPPLGGESYNEQFF TGTGCCAGCTCACCACCGCTTGGCGGGGAGTCCTACAATGAGCAGTTCTTC
- TRBJ2-2 - TRBV5-1 CASSWGAGGELFF TGCGCCAGCAGCTGGGGCGCGGGCGGGGAGCTGTTTTTT
TRBD1 TRBJ2-7 - TRBV18 CASSPGQGTYEQYF TGTGCCAGCTCACCGGGACAGGGGACCTACGAGCAGTACTTC
- TRBJ1-5 - TRBV7-9 CASSLNSGPPSF TGTGCCAGCAGCTTAAACTCTGGCCCGCCTTCCTTT
- TRBJ2-7 - TRBV3-1/TRBV3-2 CASSQVGGAYEQYF TGTGCCAGCAGCCAAGTAGGCGGAGCCTACGAGCAGTACTTC
- TRBJ1-2 - TRBV28 CASWGGVHHGYTF TGTGCCAGTTGGGGGGGGGTTCACCATGGCTACACCTTC
- TRBJ2-2 - TRBV19 CATSSTGELFF TGTGCCACGTCCTCTACGGGGGAGCTGTTTTTT
- TRBJ2-2 - TRBV5-1 CASSSRTGNPGELFF TGCGCCAGCAGCTCCAGGACGGGGAATCCCGGGGAGCTGTTTTTT
- TRBJ1-1 - TRBV2 CASSYDSNTEAFF TGTGCCAGCAGCTATGACAGTAACACTGAAGCTTTCTTT
- TRBJ2-5 - TRBV24-1 CATSDAETQYF TGTGCCACCAGTGACGCTGAGACCCAGTACTTC
TRBD2 TRBJ2-1 - TRBV5-1 CASALGLAGYNEQFF TGCGCCAGCGCCTTAGGGCTAGCGGGATACAATGAGCAGTTCTTC
- TRBJ1-2 - TRBV3-1/TRBV3-2 CASSPIGDPNYGYTF TGTGCCAGCAGCCCCATAGGAGACCCTAACTATGGCTACACCTTC
- TRBJ2-2 - TRBV28 CASRDQRVGSGELFF TGTGCCAGCAGGGATCAGCGGGTCGGTTCCGGGGAGCTGTTTTTT
- TRBJ1-3 - TRBV4-2 CASSQAQGPSGNTIYF TGTGCCAGCAGCCAAGCACAGGGACCCTCTGGAAACACCATATATTTT
TRBD1 TRBJ1-2 - TRBV2 CASSRDRGLDGYTF TGTGCCAGCAGTCGGGACAGGGGGCTGGATGGCTACACCTTC
TRBD2 TRBJ2-3 - TRBV4-1 CASSILAGTGNTQYF TGCGCCAGCAGCATACTAGCGGGCACGGGGAATACGCAGTATTTT
- TRBJ2-5 - TRBV12-1 CASSFFWGQETQYF TGTGCCAGCAGCTTTTTTTGGGGGCAAGAGACCCAGTACTTC
TRBD1 TRBJ1-1 - TRBV6-5 CASSRRQGRNTEAFF TGTGCCAGCAGTCGGCGACAGGGGAGGAACACTGAAGCTTTCTTT
- TRBJ2-5 - TRBV29-1 CSGYQETQYF TGCAGCGGGTACCAAGAGACCCAGTACTTC